Below, one T cell receptor (beta chain) is given with its context. Libraries were prepared by immunoSEQ multiplex PCR; TCRdb keeps only in-frame clonotypes and omits some of them. This sample has about 84,000 clones; 97% occur once, and the top ten carry more than 0.15%. V shed 7 bases and J shed 4 bases, with 8 bases lying between them. This CDR3 is built from 12 residues. Germline V CDR1 and CDR2: MNHEY, SVGAGI. The sample is drawn from a study of technical replicates of blood from a few donors. The specimen sequenced was T cells isolated from PBMCs. V gene TRBV6-5 combines with J gene TRBJ1-5; tentative D call: TRBD1 (6 bases). The TCR was taken from a human donor in good health. CDR3 nucleotide sequence: TGTGCCAGCAAGCAGGGGAATCAGCCCCAGCATTTT. Translation gives CASKQGNQPQHF.